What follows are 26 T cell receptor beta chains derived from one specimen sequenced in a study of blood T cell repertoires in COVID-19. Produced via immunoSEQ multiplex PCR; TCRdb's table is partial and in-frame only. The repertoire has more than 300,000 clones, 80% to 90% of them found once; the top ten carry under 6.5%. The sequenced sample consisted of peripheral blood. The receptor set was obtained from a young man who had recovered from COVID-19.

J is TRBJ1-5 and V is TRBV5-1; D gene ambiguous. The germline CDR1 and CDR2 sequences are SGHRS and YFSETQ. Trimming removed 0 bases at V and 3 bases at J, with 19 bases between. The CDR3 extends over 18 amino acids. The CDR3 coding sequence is TGCGCCAGCAGCTTGGCCTCATACTCACCGAGGATCAATCAGCCCCAGCATTTT. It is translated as CASSLASYSPRINQPQHF.

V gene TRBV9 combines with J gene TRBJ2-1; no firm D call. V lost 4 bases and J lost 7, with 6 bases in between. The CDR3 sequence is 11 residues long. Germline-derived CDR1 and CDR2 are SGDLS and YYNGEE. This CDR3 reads CASSPGNEQFF. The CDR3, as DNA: TGTGCCAGCAGCCCCGGGAATGAGCAGTTCTTC.

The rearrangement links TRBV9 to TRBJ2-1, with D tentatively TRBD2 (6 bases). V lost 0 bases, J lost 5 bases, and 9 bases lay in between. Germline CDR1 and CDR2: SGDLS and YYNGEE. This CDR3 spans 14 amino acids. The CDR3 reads CASSVAGVDNEQFF. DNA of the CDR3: TGTGCCAGCAGCGTAGCGGGAGTCGACAATGAGCAGTTCTTC.

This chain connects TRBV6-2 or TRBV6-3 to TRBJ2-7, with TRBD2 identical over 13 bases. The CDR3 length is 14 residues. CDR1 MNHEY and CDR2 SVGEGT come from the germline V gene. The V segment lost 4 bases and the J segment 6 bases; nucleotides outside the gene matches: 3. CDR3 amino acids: CASSLLAGGLEQYF. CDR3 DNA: TGTGCCAGCAGTTTACTAGCGGGAGGGCTCGAGCAGTACTTC.

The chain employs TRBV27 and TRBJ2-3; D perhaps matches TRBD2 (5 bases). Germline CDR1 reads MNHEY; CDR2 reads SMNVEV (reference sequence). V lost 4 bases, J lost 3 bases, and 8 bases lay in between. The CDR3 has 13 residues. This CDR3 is CASSSRGTDTQYF. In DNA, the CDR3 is TGTGCCAGCAGTTCCCGCGGGACAGATACGCAGTATTTT.

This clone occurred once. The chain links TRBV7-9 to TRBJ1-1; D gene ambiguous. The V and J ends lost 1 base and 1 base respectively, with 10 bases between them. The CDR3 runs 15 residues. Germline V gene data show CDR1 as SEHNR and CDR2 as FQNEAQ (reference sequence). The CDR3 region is CASSLEEIPNTEAFF. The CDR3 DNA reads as TGTGCCAGCAGCTTAGAGGAGATACCGAACACTGAAGCTTTCTTT. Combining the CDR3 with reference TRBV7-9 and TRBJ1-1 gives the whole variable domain DTGVSQNPRHKITKRGQNVTFRCDPISEHNRLYWYRQTLGQGPEFLTYFQNEAQLEKSRLLSDRFSAERPKGSFSTLEIQRTEQGDSAMYLCASSLEEIPNTEAFFGQGTRLTVV.

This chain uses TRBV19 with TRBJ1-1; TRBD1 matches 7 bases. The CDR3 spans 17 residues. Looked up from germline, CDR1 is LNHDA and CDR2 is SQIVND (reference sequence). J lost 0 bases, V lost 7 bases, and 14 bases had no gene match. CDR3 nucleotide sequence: TGTGCCAGTACCCCCACCGCAGGGGGTGGAATGAACACTGAAGCTTTCTTT. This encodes CASTPTAGGGMNTEAFF. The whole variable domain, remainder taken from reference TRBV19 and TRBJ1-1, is DGGITQSPKYLFRKEGQNVTLSCEQNLNHDAMYWYRQDPGQGLRLIYYSQIVNDFQKGDIAEGYSVSREKKESFPLTVTSAQKNPTAFYLCASTPTAGGGMNTEAFFGQGTRLTVV.

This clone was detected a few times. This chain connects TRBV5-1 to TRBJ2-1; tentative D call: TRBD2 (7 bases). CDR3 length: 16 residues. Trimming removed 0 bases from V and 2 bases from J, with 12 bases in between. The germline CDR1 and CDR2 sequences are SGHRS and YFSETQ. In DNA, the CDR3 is TGCGCCAGCAGCTTGGAGGGGGGAGGGCCCTACAATGAGCAGTTCTTC. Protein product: CASSLEGGGPYNEQFF. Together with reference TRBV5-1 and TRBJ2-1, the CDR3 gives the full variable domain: KAGVTQTPRYLIKTRGQQVTLSCSPISGHRSVSWYQQTPGQGLQFLFEYFSETQRNKGNFPGRFSGRQFSNSRSEMNVSTLELGDSALYLCASSLEGGGPYNEQFFGPGTRLTVL.

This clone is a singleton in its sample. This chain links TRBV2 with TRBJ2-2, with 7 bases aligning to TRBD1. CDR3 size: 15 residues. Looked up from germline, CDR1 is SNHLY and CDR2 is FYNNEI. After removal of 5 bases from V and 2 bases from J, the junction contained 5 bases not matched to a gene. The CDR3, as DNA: TGTGCCAGCAGTAAGGGACAGTTTAACACCGGGGAGCTGTTTTTT. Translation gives CASSKGQFNTGELFF.

CDR3 sequence: CAISESPAGAHEQYF. The CDR3 coding sequence is TGTGCCATCAGTGAGAGTCCAGCGGGAGCCCACGAGCAGTACTTC. The chain is built from TRBV10-3 and TRBJ2-7; 8 bases agree with TRBD2. Germline V gene sequence: CDR1 ENHRY, CDR2 SYGVKD. This CDR3 is 15 amino acids long. Trimming at V came to 2 bases and at J to 5 bases, leaving 8 bases not matched to a gene.

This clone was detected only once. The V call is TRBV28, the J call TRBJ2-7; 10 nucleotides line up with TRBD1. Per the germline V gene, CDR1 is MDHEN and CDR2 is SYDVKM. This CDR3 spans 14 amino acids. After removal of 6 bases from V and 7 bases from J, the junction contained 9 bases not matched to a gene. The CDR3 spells CASSQGQGKGEQYF. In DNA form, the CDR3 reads TGTGCCAGCAGCCAGGGACAGGGGAAAGGTGAGCAGTACTTC.

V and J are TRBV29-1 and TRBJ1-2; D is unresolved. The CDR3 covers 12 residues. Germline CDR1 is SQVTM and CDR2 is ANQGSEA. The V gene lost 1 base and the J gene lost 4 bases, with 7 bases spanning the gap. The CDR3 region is CSVEGQFYGYTF. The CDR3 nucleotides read TGCAGCGTTGAAGGGCAGTTCTATGGCTACACCTTC.

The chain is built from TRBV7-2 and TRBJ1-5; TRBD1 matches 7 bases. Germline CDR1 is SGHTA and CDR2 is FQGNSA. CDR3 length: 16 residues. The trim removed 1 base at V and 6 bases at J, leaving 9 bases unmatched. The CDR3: CASSLGTIDRAQPQHF. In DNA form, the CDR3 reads TGTGCCAGCAGCTTAGGAACAATTGACAGGGCTCAGCCCCAGCATTTT.

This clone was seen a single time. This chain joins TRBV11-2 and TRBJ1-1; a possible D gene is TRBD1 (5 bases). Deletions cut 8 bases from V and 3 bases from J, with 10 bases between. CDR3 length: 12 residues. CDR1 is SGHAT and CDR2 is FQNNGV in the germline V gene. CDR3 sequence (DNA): TGTGCCAGCGGCCGGGGGGACACTGAAGCTTTCTTT. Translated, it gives CASGRGDTEAFF.

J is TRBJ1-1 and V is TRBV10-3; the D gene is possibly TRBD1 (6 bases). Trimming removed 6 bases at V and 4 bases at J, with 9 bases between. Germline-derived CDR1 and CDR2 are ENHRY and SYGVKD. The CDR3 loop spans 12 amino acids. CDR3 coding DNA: TGTGCCATCAGCCCACAGGGCACTGAAGCTTTCTTT. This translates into CAISPQGTEAFF.

The DNA for the CDR3 is TGCGCCAGCAGCCCCCTTGGCGGGGGGAAGGACGAGCAGTACTTC. Protein: CASSPLGGGKDEQYF. The rearrangement joins TRBV5-1 to TRBJ2-7; 8 nucleotides match TRBD2. This CDR3 region has 15 residues. Germline V gene lookup returns CDR1 SGHRS and CDR2 YFSETQ. With V trimmed by 4 bases and J by 5 bases, 11 bases remained unmatched.

As DNA, the CDR3 is TGTGCCAGCAGCCATGATTCATCGGGCACTGAAGCTTTCTTT. Amino acids: CASSHDSSGTEAFF. V and J are TRBV4-2 and TRBJ1-1; no clear D gene. The V end lost 3 bases, the J end lost 4 bases, and 12 bases lay between the germline ends. This CDR3 contains 14 residues. CDR1 is LGHNA and CDR2 is YNFKEQ in the germline V gene.

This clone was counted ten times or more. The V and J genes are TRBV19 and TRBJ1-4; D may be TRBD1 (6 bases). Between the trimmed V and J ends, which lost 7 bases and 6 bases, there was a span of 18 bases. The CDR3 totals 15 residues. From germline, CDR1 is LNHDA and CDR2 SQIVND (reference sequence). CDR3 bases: TGTGCCAGTACCATCACGGGGGGCCGTGATGAAAAACTGTTTTTT. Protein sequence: CASTITGGRDEKLFF. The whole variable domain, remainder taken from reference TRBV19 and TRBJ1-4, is DGGITQSPKYLFRKEGQNVTLSCEQNLNHDAMYWYRQDPGQGLRLIYYSQIVNDFQKGDIAEGYSVSREKKESFPLTVTSAQKNPTAFYLCASTITGGRDEKLFFGSGTQLSVL.

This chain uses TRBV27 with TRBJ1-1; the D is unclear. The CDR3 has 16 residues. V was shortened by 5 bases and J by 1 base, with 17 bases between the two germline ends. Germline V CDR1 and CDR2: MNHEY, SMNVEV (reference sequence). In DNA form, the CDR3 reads TGTGCCAGCAGTCCCTCACCTAGACGGAAGAACACTGAAGCTTTCTTT. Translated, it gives CASSPSPRRKNTEAFF.

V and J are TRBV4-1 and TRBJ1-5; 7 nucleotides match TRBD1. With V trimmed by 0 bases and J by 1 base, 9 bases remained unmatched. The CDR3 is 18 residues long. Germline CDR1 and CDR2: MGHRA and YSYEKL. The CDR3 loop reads CASSQDSRTGLSNQPQHF. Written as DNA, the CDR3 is TGCGCCAGCAGCCAAGATTCTCGGACAGGCTTAAGCAATCAGCCCCAGCATTTT.

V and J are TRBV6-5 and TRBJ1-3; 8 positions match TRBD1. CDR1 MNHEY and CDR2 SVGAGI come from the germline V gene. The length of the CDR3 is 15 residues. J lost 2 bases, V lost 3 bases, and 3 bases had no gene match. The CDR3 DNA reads TGTGCCAGCAGTTATTCAGGGGGCCCTGGAAACACCATATATTTT. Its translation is CASSYSGGPGNTIYF.

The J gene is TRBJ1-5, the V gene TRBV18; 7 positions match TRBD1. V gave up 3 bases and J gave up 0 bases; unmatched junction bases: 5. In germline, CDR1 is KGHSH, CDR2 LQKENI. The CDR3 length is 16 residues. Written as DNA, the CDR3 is TGTGCCAGCTCACCTCCGGGACAGTATAGCAATCAGCCCCAGCATTTT. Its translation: CASSPPGQYSNQPQHF.

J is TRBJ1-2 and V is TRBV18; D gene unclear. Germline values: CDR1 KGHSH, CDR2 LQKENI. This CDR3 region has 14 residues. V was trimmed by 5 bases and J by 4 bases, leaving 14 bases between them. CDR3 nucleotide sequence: TGTGCCAGCTCAGAAGACAAGGCATCCTATGGCTACACCTTC. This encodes CASSEDKASYGYTF.

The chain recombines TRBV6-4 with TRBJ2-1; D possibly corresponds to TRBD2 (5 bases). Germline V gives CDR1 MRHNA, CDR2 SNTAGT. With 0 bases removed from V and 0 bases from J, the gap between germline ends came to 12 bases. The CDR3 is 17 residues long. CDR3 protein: CASSDSRELSSYNEQFF. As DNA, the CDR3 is TGTGCCAGCAGTGACTCGAGGGAATTGAGCTCCTACAATGAGCAGTTCTTC.

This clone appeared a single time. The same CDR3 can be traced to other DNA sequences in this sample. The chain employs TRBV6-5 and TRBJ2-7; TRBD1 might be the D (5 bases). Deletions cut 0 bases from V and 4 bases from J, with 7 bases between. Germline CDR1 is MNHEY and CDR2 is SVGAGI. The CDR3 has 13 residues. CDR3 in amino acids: CASSYSTAYEQYF. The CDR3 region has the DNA TGTGCCAGCAGTTACTCGACAGCTTACGAGCAGTACTTC.

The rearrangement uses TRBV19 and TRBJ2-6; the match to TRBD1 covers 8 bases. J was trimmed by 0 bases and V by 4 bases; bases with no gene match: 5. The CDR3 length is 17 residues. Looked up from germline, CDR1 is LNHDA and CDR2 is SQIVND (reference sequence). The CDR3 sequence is CASSTGQGTSGANVLTF. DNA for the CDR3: TGTGCCAGTAGTACCGGACAGGGAACCTCTGGGGCCAACGTCCTGACTTTC. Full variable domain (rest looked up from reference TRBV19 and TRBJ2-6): DGGITQSPKYLFRKEGQNVTLSCEQNLNHDAMYWYRQDPGQGLRLIYYSQIVNDFQKGDIAEGYSVSREKKESFPLTVTSAQKNPTAFYLCASSTGQGTSGANVLTFGAGSRLTVL.